This passage covers 26 T cell receptor beta chains from one sample sequenced in a study of CD8+ T cells in alopecia areata (dated by TCRdb to 2017 to 2018). In light of the paper, this sample's time point label describes: around 4 weeks on oral tofacitinib. Explained via the paper, the treatment or condition label denotes: oral pan-JAK inhibitor, 5-10 mg twice daily. Library creation used the immunoSEQ multiplex PCR assay. RNA was extracted from all samples and reverse transcribed into cDNA, which served as template for TCR sequencing. The clones in this table, taken by TCRdb from immuneACCESS, are in-frame only. Not every clone is retained; where verified, under half of the shortfall comes from an unresolved V gene, and the cause of the rest is unknown. Here the sample has around 200,000 clones; around 66% occur a single time. The ten biggest clones cover about 4.2% of the sample. Sequencing was performed on CD4+ T cells sorted from blood, taken at week 4, from a patient treated with tofacitinib. The receptor source for this set is a human donor with alopecia areata.

With regard to this clone: The same CDR3 also results from other DNA sequences found in this sample. V and J are TRBV7-2 and TRBJ2-3; D not certain. V lost 3 bases and J lost 0, with 1 base in between. This CDR3 has 12 residues. Germline CDR1 reads SGHTA; CDR2 reads FQGNSA. The CDR3 bases are TGTGCCAGCAGCTTGAGCACAGATACGCAGTATTTT. It is translated as CASSLSTDTQYF.

V gene TRBV10-3 combines with J gene TRBJ1-5, with 7 positions matching TRBD1. Germline V gives CDR1 ENHRY, CDR2 SYGVKD. The junction had 8 bases not matched to a gene; V was cut back by 5 bases and J by 7 bases. The CDR3 runs to 14 residues. CDR3 sequence (DNA): TGTGCCATCAGTTTCGGGACAGAAGGCCAGCCCCAGCATTTT. As protein: CAISFGTEGQPQHF.

Points on this clone: Other DNA sequences within the sample encode an identical CDR3. V is TRBV29-1 and J is TRBJ1-6; TRBD1 matches at 9 bases. Unmatched junction bases numbered 0, after V lost 4 bases and J lost 5 bases. CDR1 and CDR2 from the germline V gene are SQVTM and ANQGSEA. The CDR3 consists of 13 residues. CDR3 DNA sequence: TGCAGCGTTGGACAGGGGGATAATTCACCCCTCCACTTT. Amino acids: CSVGQGDNSPLHF.

The chain has TRBV6-6 and TRBJ2-7; D gene ambiguous. There are 13 residues in the CDR3. V lost 6 bases and J 3 bases, leaving 12 bases between the germline ends. Germline lookup yields CDR1 MNHNY and CDR2 SVGAGI (reference sequence). CDR3: CASSLLTGYEQYF. Written as DNA, the CDR3 is TGTGCCAGCAGCCTTCTGACGGGCTACGAGCAGTACTTC.

The rearrangement links TRBV15 to TRBJ1-2, with TRBD1 identical over 9 bases. Germline lookup yields CDR1 LNHNV and CDR2 YYDKDF (reference sequence). This CDR3 region has 14 residues. V lost 1 base and J lost 6; bases outside the gene matches: 3. This CDR3 is CATSRATGGDGYTF. CDR3 sequence (DNA): TGTGCCACCAGCAGAGCAACAGGGGGCGATGGCTACACCTTC.

The J gene is TRBJ2-2, the V gene TRBV9; D is ambiguous. Germline V lookup: CDR1 SGDLS, CDR2 YYNGEE. This CDR3 has 15 amino acids. The ends were cut back, 0 bases at V and 7 bases at J, with 13 bases in the middle. CDR3 protein: CASSVGLVDNGELFF. CDR3 bases: TGTGCCAGCAGCGTAGGGTTGGTCGACAACGGGGAGCTGTTTTTT.

The gene calls are TRBV2 and TRBJ1-1; a possible D gene is TRBD1 (5 bases). The germline V and J ends were trimmed by 8 bases and 4 bases, with 14 bases remaining between them. The CDR3 extends over 13 amino acids. In germline, CDR1 is SNHLY, CDR2 FYNNEI. CDR3 amino acids: CASGDAYPTEAFF. The CDR3 DNA reads as TGTGCCAGCGGGGACGCCTATCCCACTGAAGCTTTCTTT.

This clone turned up a few times. This chain links TRBV7-2 with TRBJ2-5; D possibly corresponds to TRBD2 (6 bases). Trimming took 5 bases from V and 5 from J, leaving 15 bases between them. Looked up from germline, CDR1 is SGHTA and CDR2 is FQGNSA. The CDR3 covers 14 residues. The CDR3 sequence is CASSRGSRKETQYF. CDR3 sequence (DNA): TGTGCCAGCAGCCGGGGGAGCAGGAAGGAGACCCAGTACTTC.

This clone has a handful of counts. The chain carries TRBV4-3 and TRBJ2-3; D unresolved. Trimming left V 4 bases short and J 2 bases short, with 7 bases between. CDR1 and CDR2 from the germline V gene are LGHNA and YSLEER. The CDR3 is 13 amino acids. The CDR3 DNA reads TGCGCCAGCAGCCGCGGAGACACAGATACGCAGTATTTT. Its protein product is CASSRGDTDTQYF.

V gene TRBV7-9 combines with J gene TRBJ1-2, with D possibly being TRBD1 (5 bases). The CDR3 contains 13 residues. The germline V gene encodes CDR1 SEHNR and CDR2 FQNEAQ (reference sequence). The V end lost 1 base, the J end lost 8 bases, and 11 bases lay between the germline ends. The CDR3 bases are TGTGCCAGCAGCTTAGAAGGGGCCCGGGGCTACACCTTC. The encoded protein is CASSLEGARGYTF.

The genes are TRBV5-4 and TRBJ2-3; D is ambiguous. The CDR3 is 11 residues long. The V gene lost 4 bases and the J gene lost 6 bases, with 6 bases spanning the gap. The germline V gene has CDR1 SGHNT and CDR2 YYREEE (reference sequence). CDR3 coding DNA: TGTGCCAGCAGCATCCGGGATACGCAGTATTTT. As protein: CASSIRDTQYF.

V and J are TRBV4-3 and TRBJ1-1, with D possibly matching TRBD1 (6 bases). The CDR3 extends over 14 amino acids. CDR1 is LGHNA, CDR2 YSLEER, per germline. The V end lost 5 bases, the J end lost 2 bases, and 12 bases lay between the germline ends. CDR3 in amino acids: CASSFNRDNTEAFF. The DNA of the CDR3 is TGCGCCAGCAGCTTCAACAGGGATAACACTGAAGCTTTCTTT.

The rearrangement uses TRBV2 and TRBJ1-5, with TRBD1 identical over 7 bases. This CDR3 spans 14 amino acids. V lost 5 bases and J lost 5; bases outside the gene matches: 6. Germline lookup yields CDR1 SNHLY and CDR2 FYNNEI. This chain's CDR3 is CASSIQGEDQPQHF. The CDR3 DNA reads TGTGCCAGCAGTATCCAGGGGGAAGATCAGCCCCAGCATTTT. The variable domain in full, with the rest retrieved from reference TRBV2 and TRBJ1-5, is EPEVTQTPSHQVTQMGQEVILRCVPISNHLYFYWYRQILGQKVEFLVSFYNNEISEKSEIFDDQFSVERPDGSNFTLKIRSTKLEDSAMYFCASSIQGEDQPQHFGDGTRLSIL.

This clone was recorded many times. The same CDR3 is also encoded by other DNA sequences in this sample. This rearrangement joins TRBV6-6 to TRBJ1-5; 8 bases align to TRBD1. Germline CDR1 MNHNY, CDR2 SVGAGI (reference sequence). The CDR3 extends over 14 amino acids. The V segment lost 5 bases and the J segment 2 bases; nucleotides outside the gene matches: 2. In DNA form, the CDR3 reads TGTGCCAGCAGTCCGACAGGGGGCAATCAGCCCCAGCATTTT. As protein: CASSPTGGNQPQHF.

The chain employs TRBV5-1 and TRBJ2-5; unclear D gene. Between the trimmed V and J ends, which lost 3 bases and 8 bases, there was a span of 11 bases. The CDR3 spans 12 residues. Per the germline V gene, CDR1 is SGHRS and CDR2 is YFSETQ. This CDR3 is CASSSDELTQYF. The CDR3 DNA reads TGCGCCAGCAGCTCCGACGAACTAACCCAGTACTTC.

V is TRBV6-5 and J is TRBJ2-1, with 8 positions matching TRBD1. The V gene end was trimmed by 6 bases and the J gene end by 7 bases; junction bases not matched to a gene: 11. The CDR3 runs to 15 residues. CDR1 is MNHEY and CDR2 is SVGAGI in the germline V gene. CDR3 in amino acids: CASSQTGVSNNEQFF. In DNA, the CDR3 is TGTGCCAGCAGCCAGACAGGGGTATCGAATAATGAGCAGTTCTTC.

The V gene is TRBV10-3, the J gene TRBJ2-2; D possibly uses TRBD1 or TRBD2 (5 bases each). The CDR3 runs to 17 residues. V lost 6 bases and J lost 2, with 19 bases in between. Germline V gives CDR1 ENHRY, CDR2 SYGVKD. In DNA form, the CDR3 reads TGTGCCATCAGCGCCCGGGGCAGGTCCCCCAACACCGGGGAGCTGTTTTTT. This translates into CAISARGRSPNTGELFF.

Here the CDR3 reads CASTSGPYEQYF. CDR3 bases: TGTGCCAGCACTAGCGGCCCCTACGAGCAGTACTTC. This chain joins TRBV2 and TRBJ2-7, with TRBD2 matching over 7 bases. The V gene's germline CDR1 is SNHLY and CDR2 FYNNEI. This CDR3 region has 12 residues. Losses at the gene ends were 7 bases for V and 2 bases for J; bases not matched to a gene: 2.

This chain joins TRBV19 and TRBJ2-7; D could derive from TRBD1 or TRBD2 (5 bases each). Trimming removed 5 bases at V and 0 bases at J, with 14 bases between. The CDR3 has 15 residues. Germline CDR1 LNHDA, CDR2 SQIVND (reference sequence). CDR3 amino acids: CASSLTWGSSYEQYF. CDR3 coding DNA: TGTGCCAGTAGTCTAACATGGGGGAGCTCCTACGAGCAGTACTTC.

This clone was observed a handful of times. The chain recombines TRBV15 with TRBJ2-5, with 7 bases fitting TRBD2. The V gene's germline CDR1 is LNHNV and CDR2 YYDKDF (reference sequence). J was trimmed by 2 bases and V by 1 base; bases with no gene match: 16. The CDR3 has 19 residues. The DNA of the CDR3 is TGTGCCACCAGCAGAGGGTACGGGGGGTCACAAACCAAGCAAGAGACCCAGTACTTC. Translation: CATSRGYGGSQTKQETQYF. The entire variable domain, with the rest obtained from reference TRBV15 and TRBJ2-5, is as follows: DAMVIQNPRYQVTQFGKPVTLSCSQTLNHNVMYWYQQKSSQAPKLLFHYYDKDFNNEADTPDNFQSRRPNTSFCFLDIRSPGLGDTAMYLCATSRGYGGSQTKQETQYFGPGTRLLVL.

The table lists this clone with a few counts. The J gene is TRBJ2-7, the V gene TRBV5-1; 11 bases line up with TRBD2. In germline, CDR1 is SGHRS, CDR2 YFSETQ. V gave up 4 bases and J gave up 0 bases; unmatched junction bases: 3. The CDR3 runs to 15 residues. As DNA, the CDR3 is TGCGCCAGCAGCCCTAGCGGGGGGCCCTCCTACGAGCAGTACTTC. It is translated as CASSPSGGPSYEQYF.

The chain uses TRBV5-6 and TRBJ1-3; D is undetermined. Trimming pared 2 bases from V and 3 bases from J, leaving 15 bases between. The CDR3 runs to 16 residues. Germline loops: CDR1 SGHDT, CDR2 YYEEEE. CDR3 protein: CASSFGPDGGGNTIYF. The CDR3 region has the DNA TGTGCCAGCAGCTTCGGGCCGGACGGTGGTGGAAACACCATATATTTT.

The gene calls are TRBV7-3 and TRBJ2-3; D uncertain. This CDR3 region has 15 residues. Germline loops: CDR1 SGHTA, CDR2 FQGTGA. V gave up 1 base and J gave up 0 bases, with 8 bases separating them. The CDR3 sequence: CASSLRAVSTDTQYF. The CDR3 DNA reads TGTGCCAGCAGCTTAAGGGCCGTCAGCACAGATACGCAGTATTTT.

The chain is built from TRBV7-9 and TRBJ1-5, with D tentatively TRBD1 (5 bases). Looked up from germline, CDR1 is SEHNR and CDR2 is FQNEAQ (reference sequence). Trimming shortened V by 4 bases and J by 11 bases, and 15 bases separated the two germline ends. The CDR3 is made up of 13 amino acids. The CDR3 loop is CASSSLGPTAQHF. CDR3 nucleotides: TGTGCCAGCAGCTCCCTGGGGCCCACGGCCCAGCATTTT.

The chain carries TRBV20-1 and TRBJ2-7; the D gene is possibly TRBD2 (7 bases). Between the trimmed V and J ends, which lost 8 bases and 7 bases, there was a span of 15 bases. CDR3 length: 11 amino acids. Germline assignment: CDR1 DFQATT and CDR2 SNEGSKA (reference sequence). CDR3 sequence reads: CSPGGALEQYF. The CDR3 DNA follows: TGCAGTCCTGGGGGGGCTCTAGAGCAGTACTTC.

The chain is built from TRBV7-8 and TRBJ1-2; 10 bases line up with TRBD1. This CDR3 spans 15 amino acids. The ends lost 5 bases at V and 6 bases at J; junction bases unmatched: 9. CDR1 and CDR2 from the germline V gene are SGHVS and FQNEAQ. CDR3 sequence: CASSPTDRGLNGYTF. The CDR3 DNA reads as TGTGCCAGCAGCCCTACTGACAGGGGGCTGAATGGCTACACCTTC.